The clone carrying this T cell receptor beta chain was picked up one time. The data stem from a study of CD8 T cells in Susac syndrome. The CDR3 spans 14 residues. V dropped 2 bases and J dropped 0 bases, with 8 bases sitting between them. Germline V gene sequence: CDR1 SGHRS, CDR2 YFSETQ. Controls were healthy donors chosen to match patients in age and sex. Random hexamers served to reverse transcribe roughly 0.45 to 1 ug RNA. TCRdb processed the immunoSEQ multiplex PCR reads anew with MiXCR; each CDR3 protein has one entry. The table records roughly 120,000 distinct CDR3 sequences, just under 95% of them present only once.

What was sequenced was CD4+ T cells from PBMCs. The TCR comes from a human donor in good health. This rearrangement joins TRBV5-1 to TRBJ1-1; maybe TRBD1 (5 bases). This chain's CDR3 is CASSFQGMNTEAFF. The CDR3 DNA reads TGCGCCAGCAGCTTTCAGGGAATGAACACTGAAGCTTTCTTT. Based on the CDR3 plus reference TRBV5-1 and TRBJ1-1, the full variable domain is KAGVTQTPRYLIKTRGQQVTLSCSPISGHRSVSWYQQTPGQGLQFLFEYFSETQRNKGNFPGRFSGRQFSNSRSEMNVSTLELGDSALYLCASSFQGMNTEAFFGQGTRLTVV.